This T cell receptor beta chain was recovered during a study of cytomegalovirus exposure and HLA in healthy donors. Germline V gene data show CDR1 as MNHNS and CDR2 as SASEGT. J was trimmed by 8 bases and V by 8 bases; bases with no gene match: 6. The CDR3 spans 14 residues. Libraries were prepared by immunoSEQ multiplex PCR; TCRdb keeps only in-frame clonotypes and omits some of them. The sample carries 55,000 to 75,000 clones, approximately 95% recorded once. This sequence was found in a woman under 30 in good health and CMV-seropositive. J is TRBJ2-4 and V is TRBV6-1, with 13 bases identical to TRBD2. Specimen: PBMCs. CDR3 region: CASGTSGMVDIQYF. The CDR3 DNA is TGTGCCAGCGGGACTAGCGGGATGGTGGACATTCAGTACTTC.